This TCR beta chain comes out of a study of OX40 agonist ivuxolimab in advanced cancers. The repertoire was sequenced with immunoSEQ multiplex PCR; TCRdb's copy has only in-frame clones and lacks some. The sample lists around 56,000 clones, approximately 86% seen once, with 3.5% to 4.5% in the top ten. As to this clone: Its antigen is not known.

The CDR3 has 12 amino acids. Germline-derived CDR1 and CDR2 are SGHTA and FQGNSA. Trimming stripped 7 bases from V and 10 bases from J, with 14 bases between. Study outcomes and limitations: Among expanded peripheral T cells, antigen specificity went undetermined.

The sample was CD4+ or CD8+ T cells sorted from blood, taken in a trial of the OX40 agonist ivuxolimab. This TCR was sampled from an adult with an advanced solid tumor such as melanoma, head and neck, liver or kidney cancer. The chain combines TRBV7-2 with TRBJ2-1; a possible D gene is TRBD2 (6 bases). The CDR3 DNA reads TGTGCCAGCACCGCGACTAGTTCCGAGCAGTTCTTC. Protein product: CASTATSSEQFF. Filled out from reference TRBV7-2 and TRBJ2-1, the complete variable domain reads GAGVSQSPSNKVTEKGKDVELRCDPISGHTALYWYRQSLGQGLEFLIYFQGNSAPDKSGLPSDRFSAERTGGSVSTLTIQRTQQEDSAVYLCASTATSSEQFFGPGTRLTVL.